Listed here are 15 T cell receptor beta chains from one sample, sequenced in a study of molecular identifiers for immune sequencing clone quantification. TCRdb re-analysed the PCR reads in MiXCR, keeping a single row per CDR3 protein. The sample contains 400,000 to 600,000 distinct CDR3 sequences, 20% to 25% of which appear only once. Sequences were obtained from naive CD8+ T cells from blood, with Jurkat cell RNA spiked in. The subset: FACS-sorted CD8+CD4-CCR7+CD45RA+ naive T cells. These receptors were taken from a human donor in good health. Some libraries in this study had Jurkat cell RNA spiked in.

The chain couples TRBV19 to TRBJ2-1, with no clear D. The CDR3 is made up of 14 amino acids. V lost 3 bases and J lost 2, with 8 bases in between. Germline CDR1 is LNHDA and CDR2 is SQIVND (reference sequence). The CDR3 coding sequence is TGTGCCAGTAGTATCAGGTCAGCCTACAATGAGCAGTTCTTC. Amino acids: CASSIRSAYNEQFF. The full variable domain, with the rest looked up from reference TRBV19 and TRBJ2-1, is DGGITQSPKYLFRKEGQNVTLSCEQNLNHDAMYWYRQDPGQGLRLIYYSQIVNDFQKGDIAEGYSVSREKKESFPLTVTSAQKNPTAFYLCASSIRSAYNEQFFGPGTRLTVL.

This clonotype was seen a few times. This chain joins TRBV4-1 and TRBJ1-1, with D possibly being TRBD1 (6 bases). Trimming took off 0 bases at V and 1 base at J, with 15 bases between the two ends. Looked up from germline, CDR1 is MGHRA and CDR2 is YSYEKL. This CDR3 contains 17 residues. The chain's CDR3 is CASSQDGQGRTNTEAFF. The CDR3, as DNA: TGCGCCAGCAGCCAAGACGGGCAGGGGCGGACGAACACTGAAGCTTTCTTT.

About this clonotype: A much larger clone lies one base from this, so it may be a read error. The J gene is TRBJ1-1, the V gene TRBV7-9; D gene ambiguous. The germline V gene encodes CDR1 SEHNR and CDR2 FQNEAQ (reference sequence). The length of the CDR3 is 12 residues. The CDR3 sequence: CAGSYGETEAFF. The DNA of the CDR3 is TGTGCCGGCAGCTACGGGGAAACTGAAGCTTTCTTT.

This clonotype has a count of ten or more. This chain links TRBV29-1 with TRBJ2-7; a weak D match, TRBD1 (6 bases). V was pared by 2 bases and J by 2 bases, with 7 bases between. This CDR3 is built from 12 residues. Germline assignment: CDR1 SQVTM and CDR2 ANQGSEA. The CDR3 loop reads CSVETGTYEQYF. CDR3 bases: TGCAGCGTTGAAACAGGGACCTACGAGCAGTACTTC.

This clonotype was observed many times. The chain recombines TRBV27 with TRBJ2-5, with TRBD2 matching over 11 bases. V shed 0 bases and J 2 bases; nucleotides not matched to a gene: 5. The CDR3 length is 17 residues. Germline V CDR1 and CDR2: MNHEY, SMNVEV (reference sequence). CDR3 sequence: CASSLSPGLAGQETQYF. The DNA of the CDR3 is TGTGCCAGCAGTTTATCCCCCGGACTAGCGGGTCAAGAGACCCAGTACTTC.

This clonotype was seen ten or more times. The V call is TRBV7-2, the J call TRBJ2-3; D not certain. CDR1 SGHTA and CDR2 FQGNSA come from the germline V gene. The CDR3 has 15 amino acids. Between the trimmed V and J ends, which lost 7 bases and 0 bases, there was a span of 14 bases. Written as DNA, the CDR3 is TGTGCCAGCACCCGAGGTCGCGCTAGCACAGATACGCAGTATTTT. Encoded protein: CASTRGRASTDTQYF.

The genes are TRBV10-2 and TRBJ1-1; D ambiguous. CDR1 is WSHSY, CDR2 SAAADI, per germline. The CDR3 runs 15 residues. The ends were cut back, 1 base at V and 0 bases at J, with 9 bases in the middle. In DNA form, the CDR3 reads TGCGCCAGCAGTGAGTGGGCGGGGATGAACACTGAAGCTTTCTTT. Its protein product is CASSEWAGMNTEAFF.

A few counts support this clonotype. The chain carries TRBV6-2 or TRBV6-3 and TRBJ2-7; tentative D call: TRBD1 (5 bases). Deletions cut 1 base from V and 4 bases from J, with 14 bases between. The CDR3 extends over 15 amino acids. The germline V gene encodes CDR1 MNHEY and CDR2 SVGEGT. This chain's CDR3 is CASSYFIQEIYEQYF. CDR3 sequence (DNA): TGTGCCAGCAGTTACTTCATACAGGAGATTTACGAGCAGTACTTC.

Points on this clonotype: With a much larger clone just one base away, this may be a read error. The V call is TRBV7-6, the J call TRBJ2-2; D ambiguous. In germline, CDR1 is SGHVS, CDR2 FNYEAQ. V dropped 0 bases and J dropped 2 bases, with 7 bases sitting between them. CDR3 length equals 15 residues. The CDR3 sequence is CASSLAESNTGELFF. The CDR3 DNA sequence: TGTGCCAGCAGCTTAGCTGAGTCCAACACCGGGGAGCTGTTTTTT.

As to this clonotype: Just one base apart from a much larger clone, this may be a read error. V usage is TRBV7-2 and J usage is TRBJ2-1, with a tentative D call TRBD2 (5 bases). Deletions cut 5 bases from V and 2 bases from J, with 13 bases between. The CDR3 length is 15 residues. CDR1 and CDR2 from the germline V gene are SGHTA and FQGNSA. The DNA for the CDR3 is TGTGCCAGCAGCGCCCAGGAACTAGCCTACAATGAGCAGTTCTTC. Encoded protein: CASSAQELAYNEQFF.

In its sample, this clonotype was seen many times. The CDR3 DNA reads as TGTGCCAGCAGCCAAGATCGGGCCAGGGGCGAAGAGACCCAGTACTTC. Its protein is CASSQDRARGEETQYF. This rearrangement joins TRBV3-1 to TRBJ2-5; possible D gene TRBD1, 6 bases. V gave up 0 bases and J gave up 3 bases, with 14 bases separating them. The germline V gene has CDR1 LGHDT and CDR2 YNNKEL (reference sequence). The CDR3 length is 16 residues.

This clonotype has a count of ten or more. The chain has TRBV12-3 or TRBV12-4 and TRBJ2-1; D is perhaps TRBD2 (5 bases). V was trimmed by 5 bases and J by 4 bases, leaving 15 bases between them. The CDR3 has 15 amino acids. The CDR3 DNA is TGTGCCAGCAGTCCCGCATGGACGGGGTACAATGAGCAGTTCTTC. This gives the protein CASSPAWTGYNEQFF.

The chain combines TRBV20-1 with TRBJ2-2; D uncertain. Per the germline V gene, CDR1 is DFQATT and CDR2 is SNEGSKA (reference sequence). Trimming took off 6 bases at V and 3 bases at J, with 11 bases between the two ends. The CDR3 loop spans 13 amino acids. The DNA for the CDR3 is TGCAGTGCCGAGAGGTCCGACACCGGGGAGCTGTTTTTT. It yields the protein CSAERSDTGELFF.

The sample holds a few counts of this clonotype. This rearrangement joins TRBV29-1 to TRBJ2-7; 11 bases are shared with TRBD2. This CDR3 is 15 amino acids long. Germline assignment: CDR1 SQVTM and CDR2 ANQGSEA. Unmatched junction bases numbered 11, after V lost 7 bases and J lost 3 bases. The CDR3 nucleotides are TGCAGCGGTGGAGGCCTAGCGGGAGGACTCTACGAGCAGTACTTC. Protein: CSGGGLAGGLYEQYF.

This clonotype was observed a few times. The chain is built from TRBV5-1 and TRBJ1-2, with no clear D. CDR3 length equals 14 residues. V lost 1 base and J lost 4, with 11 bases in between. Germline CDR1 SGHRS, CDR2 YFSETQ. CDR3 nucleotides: TGCGCCAGCAGCTTGTCCTGGTTAAGCTATGGCTACACCTTC. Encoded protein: CASSLSWLSYGYTF.